The 16 T cell receptor beta chains given below trace back to one sample, sequenced in a study of T-cell reconstitution after alpha-beta-depleted transplantation in children listed by TCRdb under 2016. The library was made by PCR. The sample was run on an Illumina HiSeq 2500. TCR libraries were prepared with molecular barcoding, using unique molecular identifiers to normalize TCRbeta repertoire quantification. TCRdb took the public reads, trimmed them with fastp at Q25, ran MiXCR for clone calling and kept in-frame beta chains. Here each entry gathers all rows of one CDR3 protein and keeps the most common genes and DNA. For this sample there are some 500,000 distinct CDR3 sequences; approximately 32% appear just once. The ten largest make up 2% to 2.5% of the sample. Sequencing used PBMCs from the stem cell graft donor, obtained from the stem cell graft. The receptors shown here come from a human donor who donated a stem cell graft to a child with aplastic anemia.

The rearrangement links TRBV6-5 to TRBJ2-7; possible D gene TRBD2, 7 bases. The CDR3 consists of 18 residues. V lost 6 bases and J 1 base, leaving 25 bases between the germline ends. Germline V gene lookup returns CDR1 MNHEY and CDR2 SVGAGI. The CDR3 here is CASSYNAGAGGRSYEQYF. CDR3 bases: TGTGCCAGCAGCTACAACGCGGGGGCCGGCGGCCGATCCTACGAGCAGTACTTC.

This clonotype was detected only a few times. V and J are TRBV18 and TRBJ1-2; D is possibly TRBD1 (5 bases). From germline, CDR1 is KGHSH and CDR2 LQKENI. The CDR3 totals 14 residues. The V end lost 3 bases, the J end lost 8 bases, and 16 bases lay between the germline ends. This CDR3 is CASSPGGDLYGYTF. The CDR3, as DNA: TGTGCCAGCTCACCCGGAGGGGATTTGTACGGCTACACCTTC.

This clonotype was seen a handful of times. The rearrangement links TRBV20-1 to TRBJ1-2, with D tentatively TRBD1 (6 bases). In germline, CDR1 is DFQATT, CDR2 SNEGSKA (reference sequence). The CDR3 spans 13 residues. Trimming shortened V by 6 bases and J by 6 bases, and 17 bases separated the two germline ends. DNA for the CDR3: TGCAGTGCCGTGCCCGACAGGACACATGGCTACACCTTC. Translating it yields CSAVPDRTHGYTF.

This chain connects TRBV18 to TRBJ2-6, with unresolved D. Germline CDR1 reads KGHSH; CDR2 reads LQKENI. V was trimmed by 3 bases and J by 4 bases, leaving 10 bases between them. The CDR3 is 15 amino acids. This CDR3 is CASSPQAAGANVLTF. In DNA form, the CDR3 reads TGTGCCAGCTCACCCCAGGCGGCCGGGGCCAACGTCCTGACTTTC.

The V and J genes are TRBV12-3 or TRBV12-4 and TRBJ2-1, with 13 bases fitting TRBD2. With 5 bases clipped from V and 9 bases from J, the junction kept 4 bases outside the gene matches. The CDR3 consists of 14 residues. The CDR3 loop reads CASSSRTSGGEQFF. The CDR3 DNA follows: TGTGCCAGCAGTAGCCGGACTAGCGGGGGTGAGCAGTTCTTC.

This rearrangement joins TRBV3-1 to TRBJ2-7, with 9 bases matching TRBD1. Looked up from germline, CDR1 is LGHDT and CDR2 is YNNKEL (reference sequence). The CDR3 consists of 13 residues. After removal of 4 bases from V and 5 bases from J, the junction contained 3 bases not matched to a gene. CDR3 in amino acids: CASSPGQGDEQYV. In DNA, the CDR3 is TGTGCCAGCAGCCCGGGACAGGGTGACGAGCAGTACGTC.

In its sample, this clonotype was seen many times. The V and J genes are TRBV25-1 and TRBJ1-2, with 8 bases identical to TRBD1. The germline V gene has CDR1 MGHDK and CDR2 SYGVNS. The CDR3 is made up of 14 amino acids. V lost 6 bases, J lost 4 bases, and 7 bases stayed unmatched. CDR3 protein: CASRDTGGVYGYTF. CDR3 in DNA: TGTGCCAGCAGAGATACAGGGGGTGTCTATGGCTACACCTTC.

Only a few counts were recorded for this clonotype. The chain has TRBV29-1 and TRBJ2-7, with 10 positions matching TRBD1. The CDR3 runs to 12 residues. V shed 7 bases, J shed 5 bases, and the junction held 5 bases outside the gene matches. CDR1 SQVTM and CDR2 ANQGSEA come from the germline V gene. In DNA form, the CDR3 reads TGCAGCGCCGGGGACAGGGGTAACGAGCAGTACTTC. This sequence encodes CSAGDRGNEQYF.

There are a few counts of this clonotype. The chain couples TRBV6-2 or TRBV6-3 to TRBJ1-2; D unresolved. Germline CDR1 and CDR2: MNHEY and SVGEGT. This CDR3 is built from 12 residues. V gave up 5 bases and J gave up 8 bases, with 12 bases separating them. The CDR3 sequence is CASSRVKEGYTF. The CDR3 region has the DNA TGTGCCAGCAGTCGGGTCAAGGAGGGCTACACCTTC.

This clonotype appeared a few times. This rearrangement joins TRBV4-2 to TRBJ2-1, with 12 positions matching TRBD2. Looked up from germline, CDR1 is LGHNA and CDR2 is YNFKEQ. The length of the CDR3 is 16 residues. The ends lost 0 bases at V and 7 bases at J; junction bases unmatched: 4. The CDR3 bases are TGTGCCAGCAGCCAAGATTGGACTAGCGGGACTAATGAGCAGTTCTTC. Residues: CASSQDWTSGTNEQFF.

This clonotype has at least ten counts. The V and J genes are TRBV4-3 and TRBJ2-1; D remains ambiguous. Germline V lookup: CDR1 LGHNA, CDR2 YSLEER. This CDR3 contains 17 residues. Between the trimmed V and J ends, which lost 0 bases and 7 bases, there was a span of 19 bases. DNA of the CDR3: TGCGCCAGCAGCCAAGATATTGCCGGTGGGCTCAATAATGAGCAGTTCTTC. It encodes CASSQDIAGGLNNEQFF.

This clonotype has a handful of counts. The CDR3 loop is CASSLMGGVTDTQYF. The DNA for the CDR3 is TGTGCCAGCAGTTTAATGGGGGGCGTCACAGATACGCAGTATTTT. The chain joins TRBV12-3 or TRBV12-4 to TRBJ2-3; D is possibly TRBD1 or TRBD2 (6 bases each). The CDR3 is 15 residues long. Trimming cost V 2 bases and J 2 bases, with 11 bases left between them.

This clonotype was observed a handful of times. The genes are TRBV29-1 and TRBJ2-2; no firm D call. The length of the CDR3 is 11 residues. Trimming left V 4 bases short and J 6 bases short, with 6 bases between. CDR1 is SQVTM, CDR2 ANQGSEA, per germline. The CDR3: CSVGEPGELFF. CDR3 sequence (DNA): TGCAGCGTTGGGGAACCCGGGGAGCTGTTTTTT.

This clonotype was detected a few times. The rearrangement joins TRBV4-1 to TRBJ2-3, with D possibly matching TRBD2 (6 bases). The CDR3 runs 15 residues. Trimming shortened V by 1 base and J by 2 bases, and 10 bases separated the two germline ends. CDR1 and CDR2 (germline): MGHRA, YSYEKL. The CDR3 here is CASSQGGGNTDTQYF. The CDR3 DNA sequence: TGCGCCAGCAGCCAAGGGGGCGGGAACACAGATACGCAGTATTTT.

Ten or more counts support this clonotype. The V and J genes are TRBV18 and TRBJ2-4; 7 nucleotides line up with TRBD1. J gave up 1 base and V 4 bases, and 1 base lay outside the gene matches. The germline CDR1 and CDR2 sequences are KGHSH and LQKENI. CDR3 length: 14 amino acids. CDR3 coding DNA: TGTGCCAGCTCACTACAGGGGGCCAAAAACATTCAGTACTTC. As protein: CASSLQGAKNIQYF.

This chain uses TRBV25-1 with TRBJ2-1, with TRBD1 as a possible D gene (5 bases). The ends were cut back, 3 bases at V and 7 bases at J, with 10 bases in the middle. CDR3 size: 13 residues. The germline V gene encodes CDR1 MGHDK and CDR2 SYGVNS. The CDR3, as DNA: TGTGCCAGCAGTGATCAGGGATTAAATGAGCAGTTCTTC. Its protein is CASSDQGLNEQFF.